This T cell receptor beta chain comes out of a study of blood T cell repertoires in COVID-19 (dated by TCRdb to the early 2020s). Context from the whole study: The collaborator samples originated in the United States, Italy and Spain and spanned the acute and convalescent phases of COVID-19. The material from the prospective study consisted of cDNA or gDNA derived from T cells, B-cell-depleted T cells, or PBMCs. Subjects who had been exposed to COVID-19, were actively infected with it, or had recovered from it provided the deeply sampled blood TCRbeta repertoires that made up the dataset. A freely available public database, intended as a resource for researchers studying the immune response to SARS-CoV-2, is where the repertoires were released. The samples were drawn from two sources: the first 160 participants of the ongoing ImmuneRACE study, and over 950 subjects contributed by 6 global collaborators. Nearly every sample came with metadata listing a de-identified subject ID, COVID-19 status, age in years and sex. Where HLA class I and class II types were available, the types were taken from metadata supplied by the sample provider, not from assay-based typing. Overall results and qualifications from the work: The amount of clinical and demographic metadata varied by source and participant and was provided uncurated.

This clone was observed once. The antigen it recognizes is unknown. There are no base qualities to consult, and no much larger clone falls within one base. V is reduced by 7 bases and J by 4 bases, leaving a spacing of 11 bases between them. CDR1 is given as MDHEN and CDR2 as SYDVKM, both from the germline V gene. Spanning cysteine to phenylalanine, the CDR3 consists of 13 amino acids. Only the CDR3 DNA stays, 39 bases, in frame from base 1. Whole blood was collected in K2EDTA tubes by collaborating institutions according to the institutions' own protocols. For TCRbeta analysis, collaborators shipped samples as frozen whole blood, isolated PBMCs, or DNA extracted from either of those sample types. TCRbeta CDR3 regions were amplified from genomic DNA by means of the immunoSEQ Assay, a bias-controlled multiplex PCR. The source study handled its data this way. Within the assay, amplification of reference gene primers was used to estimate how many nucleated cells each sample contained. To quantify the absolute abundance of each unique TCRbeta CDR3 rearrangement, sequence reads were collapsed and filtered. Productive Simpson clonality was computed per sample as the square root of Simpson's diversity index over productive rearrangements. TCRdb re-hosts the immuneACCESS table, in-frame sequences only. Its copies lack some clones; in the studies checked, an unresolved V gene accounts for under half of them, and the cause for the rest is not known. Clone size and the V and J calls come from that table; the DNA yielded D and trimming. The sample table holds about 34,000 clones, of which less than 85% were seen once. In total, the top ten clones hold 14% of the sample.

Here the chain combines TRBV28 and TRBJ1-5, with the D gene call left open. The sample comprised peripheral blood. The source of this sequence is a woman aged 70-85 years with acute or convalescent COVID-19. The nucleotides read TGTGCCAGCACCTCTGGTACTAATCAGCCCCAGCATTTT. This sequence encodes CASTSGTNQPQHF.